This T cell receptor beta chain was sequenced in a study of blood T cell repertoires in COVID-19. Study-wide background: Italy, Spain and the United States were the sources of the convalescent and acute COVID-19 samples.

The CDR3 is 15 amino acids. Germline assignment: CDR1 SGHRS and CDR2 YFSETQ. The V end lost 4 bases, the J end lost 1 base, and 11 bases lay between the germline ends. Authors' processing steps: For nucleated cells, counts were estimated from reference gene primer amplification. Using immunoSEQ multiplex PCR, the repertoire was profiled, and TCRdb retains in-frame clones only, with some absent. V, J and clone size are those of that table, while D and trimming were read from the DNA. The sample contains about 59,000 clones, less than 75% of which appear only once. The sequenced sample consisted of peripheral blood. V usage is TRBV5-1 and J usage is TRBJ1-4; the D is unclear. The clonotype was recovered from a woman aged 45-65 years with active or convalescent COVID-19. The CDR3 DNA is TGCGCCAGCAGCGAGCAATTTATAACTAATGAAAAACTGTTTTTT. It is translated as CASSEQFITNEKLFF.